This T cell receptor beta chain was sequenced for a study of cytomegalovirus exposure and HLA in healthy donors (dated by TCRdb to 2016 to 2017). Study-level background: According to an earlier analysis of a few hundred of the donors, 150 million to 200 million T cells yielded over 90 million unique TCR beta sequences and 276 Gb of sequence data. In the later analysis, no new phenotypic data were used to find candidate immune exposures; instead, reliance was placed on TCR beta sequences and their occurrence across donors. Both class I and class II loci were covered by HLA typing, at four-digit resolution. Genome-wide SNP genotypes for about 60% of the roughly 700 donors were used in a later genetic analysis, which treated that subset as a discovery cohort. The study aimed to test whether signatures of past pathogen exposure could be identified by cataloging public T cell receptors. On average, 235,054 unique TCR beta nucleotide sequences were sequenced per donor among 350 to 400 genotyped donors of the cohort, with roughly 19% of those sequences being non-productive. Approximately 310 gigabases of sequencing data and roughly 80 million unique TCR sequences made up an early release that covered some 640 HLA-typed donors. An earlier analysis of roughly 580 of the donors used high-throughput TCR beta sequencing to judge whether each TCR beta V gene segment behaved as functional or pseudogenic. A separate validation cohort of roughly 120 different subjects was used in addition to the approximately 700-subject first cohort. To predict cytomegalovirus infection status, the study combined high-throughput TCR immunosequencing, statistical association of individual TCRs with disease status, and machine learning. The number of typed donors differed by locus: about 629-630 for A, B, C, DRB1 and DQB1; approximately 540 for DQA1; 606 for DPA1; and about 470 for DPB1. Among the approximately 400 genotyped donors, 81% belonged to the genetic ancestry cluster associated with self-reported Caucasian donors. Donor age, sex, ethnicity and CMV serostatus were compiled alongside the repertoire data. Because of strong linkage in the cohort, 4 to 6 DR-DQ haplotypes were treated as single units for association and clustering. Every repertoire in the discovery cohort had been generated on one and the same sequencing platform. The study used immunosequencing to profile the T cell repertoires of more than 650 subjects and linked those repertoires to cytomegalovirus serostatus. In a later analysis, previously published TCR beta repertoires from some 640 donors were re-analyzed and high-resolution HLA genotyping was added so that TCR occurrence patterns could be studied.

The library was produced with the immunoSEQ multiplex PCR assay. For the multiplex PCR, a mixture combining 60 forward primers for TCR Vbeta segments and 13 reverse primers for TCR Jbeta segments was used. The CDR3 region of rearranged TCR beta genes was amplified from genomic DNA by a multiplex PCR assay. The amplified TCR beta libraries were sequenced on the Illumina HiSeq System as 87-base-pair reads. The source study handled its data this way. A later analysis counted tens of millions of unique TCR beta chains across the 550 to 750 repertoires, and around 9.9 million of these chains were shared by at least two donors. Raw reads were error-corrected and collapsed into unique sequences by a nearest-neighbor algorithm in which closely related sequences were merged to remove PCR and sequencing errors. To assign V, D and J gene segments, CDR3 sequences were aligned to IMGT reference sequences. For a sequence to be retained, a match of at least six nucleotides was required to both a V gene segment and a J gene segment. A rearrangement was called productive if the CDR3 had no stop codons and remained in frame with V and J, and every other rearrangement was called non-productive. Following IMGT convention, CDR3 was defined as the stretch from the second conserved V-encoded cysteine up to the conserved J-encoded phenylalanine. In an earlier analysis of approximately 590 of the donors, sequences lacking an unambiguous match to a single V gene segment were excluded. In an earlier analysis of approximately 590 of the donors, a V segment was called functional when productive rearrangements were above 56.7%, and segregating when the standard deviation between donors exceeded 5%. A statistical classification framework was developed to diagnose cytomegalovirus status using the catalog of TCR beta chain sequences. In a later analysis, TCR nucleotide sequences were compared against IMGT/GENE-DB human TR gene sequences so that V and J genes could be assigned. The TCRdist pipeline was used in a later analysis to assign CDR3 sequences and most-parsimonious VDJ recombination scenarios. A later analysis defined each TCR beta chain by its CDR3 amino acid sequence plus V-gene family, and excluded reads lacking a unique V-gene family. To address suspected cross-contamination and a sequencing artifact, a later analysis removed 450 to 700 highly shared, low-generation-probability nucleotide sequences. A later analysis calculated a clonal expansion index for each public chain from normalized within-repertoire ranks of inferred template counts. In a later analysis, generation probabilities were computed using a VDJ recombination model fitted to out-of-frame rearrangements, and the results were checked against IGoR. Hypergeometric tests were used in a later analysis to score TCR-TCR, TCR-HLA and TCR-CMV co-occurrence, with a repertoire-size bias correction applied to the TCR pairs. False discovery rates were estimated in a later analysis by permuting HLA or CMV assignments 20 times. In a later analysis, co-occurring TCRs were grouped with DBSCAN, and TCRdist sequence similarity was added when clustering was performed within HLA-allele-positive subsets. For co-occurrence clustering, repertoires with fewer than 30,000 or more than 120,000 public chains were excluded, along with roughly 5 repertoires with anomalous nucleotide sharing. TCRdb holds this immuneACCESS table with in-frame rearrangements only. Some clones are missing; in checked studies, unresolved V genes explain under half, and the rest has no known cause. The DNA was the basis for D and trimming; V, J and clone size are from that table. This sample gives roughly 150,000 clones in total; 60% to 80% of them show up just once. Roughly an eighth of the sample lies in the top ten.

From the cysteine through the phenylalanine, the CDR3 covers 13 amino acids. The entry retains the CDR3 DNA only, 39 bases that are in frame from base 1. Looking up the germline V gene (reference sequence) yields CDR1 MNHNY and CDR2 SVGAGI. Trimming at the junction amounts to 8 bases on V and 0 bases on J, and the germline ends lie 5 bases apart. Overall results and qualifications from the work: Presence/absence analyses assumed roughly uniform sequencing depth across donors, an assumption that may not hold. Across donors, most TCR sequences were observed very rarely, whereas some public TCRs were present in many individuals. The study gave a list of 150 to 200 TCR beta chains associated with cytomegalovirus. A later analysis reported that several top co-occurrence clusters appeared linked to parvovirus B19, influenza, CMV and Epstein-Barr virus. CMV serostatus was the only immune exposure information available for the cohort. The 87-base-pair reads could not distinguish some IMGT-functional V segments, including TRBV6-2 and TRBV6-3, so those segments were excluded. Most CMV-associated TCR beta chains appeared to be HLA-restricted in a later analysis, and the HLA associations seemed to be driven largely by CMV exposure. Specific HLA alleles were associated with about 17,000 TCR beta sequences at a false discovery rate of 0.05 in a later analysis. Because HLA typing was missing for some donors at each locus, association tests included only the typed subset. The sequencing pipeline was judged likely to have produced a cluster of highly shared sequence variants as a technical artifact. Because counts were too low, seventeen rarely observed V segments, including chromosome 9 orphons, were excluded from the earlier analysis of about 500 of the donors. In a later analysis, HLA-associated TCR beta chains showed more clonal expansion and lower generation probabilities than non-associated chains that were equally common. According to a later analysis, TCR association rates differed among HLA loci, with DRB1 alleles showing the most associated TCRs and HLA-C alleles showing the fewest. When HLA alleles, especially DR and DQ, strongly co-occurred, TCR associations were difficult to assign to individual alleles. This cohort had only TCR beta chains sequenced, and the lack of alpha or paired-chain data limited which features could be detected. In vitro tests confirmed that a few of the cytomegalovirus-associated TCR beta chains recognize cytomegalovirus antigens. An earlier analysis of 450 to 750 of the donors showed that most TCR beta V segments appeared in productive rearrangements either about 87% or about 30% of the time, which broadly matched IMGT annotations. In a later genetic analysis, a missense DCLRE1C variant was associated with V-gene and J-gene trimming of TCR beta chains, and the association was replicated in an independent cohort. According to a later genetic analysis, donors in an Asian-associated ancestry cluster had fewer N-insertions in productive TCRs than the approximately 670-donor mean. The classifier was reported to diagnose cytomegalovirus status with high specificity and sensitivity in both the original cohort and the validation cohort. The authors suggested that the approach could potentially be extended to other disease states and immunological phenotypes. A further reported finding was that TCR beta sequences accurately predicted the HLA-A and HLA-B alleles for most subjects in the first cohort. Correlated functional status among segregating V segments might reflect linkage disequilibrium, but an unknown experimental factor could not be ruled out.

On this clone itself: There is no known antigen for this receptor. No much larger clone exists at a distance of one base, and base qualities are not known.

In total, around 600 healthy bone marrow donors made up the cohort. Cohort members were all nominally healthy when sampled, although unrecorded immune exposures were likely present. The donor was CMV seronegative and belonged to the group of over 300 seronegative cohort members. Every donor gave a peripheral blood sample, and the peripheral blood mononuclear cells from that sample were used for TCR beta sequencing. Genomic DNA was extracted from the blood cell samples with the Qiagen DNeasy Blood Extraction Kit. The sample comprised PBMCs. This TCR was recovered from a woman aged 40 to 49 in good health and CMV-seronegative. Here the chain combines TRBV6-6 and TRBJ2-6; the D gene is unclear. This receptor has the CDR3 CASRSSGANVLTF. The sequenced DNA is TGTGCCAGCCGGAGCTCTGGGGCCAACGTCCTGACTTTC.